A single sample gave rise to the 28 T cell receptor beta chains below, sequenced in a study of shared clonotypes between healthy human individuals. Sequencing was performed with immunoSEQ multiplex PCR; in TCRdb, only in-frame clones are kept and a portion is missing. The sample yields more than 2,000,000 clones, around 90% seen once. Sequenced material: naive CD4+ T cells sorted from blood. The subset was: CD45RA+ positively selected. The receptors were gathered from a man younger than 35 in good health.

This chain links TRBV5-1 with TRBJ2-7, with 9 nucleotides matching TRBD1. Germline trimming cut 4 bases from V and 3 bases from J; bases unmatched to any gene: 11. Germline loops: CDR1 SGHRS, CDR2 YFSETQ. The CDR3 has 16 residues. The CDR3 DNA reads as TGCGCCAGCAGCCCTAGGGACAGGGCCCTAAACTACGAGCAGTACTTC. It specifies CASSPRDRALNYEQYF.

The chain joins TRBV18 to TRBJ2-7; no reliable D call. V was clipped by 6 bases and J by 2 bases, with 20 bases between them. Germline lookup yields CDR1 KGHSH and CDR2 LQKENI. The CDR3 is 16 residues long. CDR3 sequence (DNA): TGTGCCAGCTCGCCTATACCCGGCAGTTCAACCTACGAGCAGTACTTC. This sequence encodes CASSPIPGSSTYEQYF.

Notes on this clone: Other DNA sequences in this sample translate to the same CDR3. The chain links TRBV18 to TRBJ2-5; 7 nucleotides match TRBD2. The V gene end was trimmed by 3 bases and the J gene end by 5 bases; junction bases not matched to a gene: 0. The CDR3 has 12 amino acids. Germline CDR1 is KGHSH and CDR2 is LQKENI. Here the CDR3 DNA reads TGTGCCAGCTCACCGGGAGGGGAGACCCAGTACTTC. Its protein product is CASSPGGETQYF.

The CDR3 sequence: CASSGISGYQPQHF. The CDR3 DNA follows: TGTGCCAGCAGTGGAATTTCGGGGTATCAGCCCCAGCATTTT. The chain links TRBV2 to TRBJ1-5; D not certain. The CDR3 runs to 14 residues. Germline V gene sequence: CDR1 SNHLY, CDR2 FYNNEI. Trimming removed 4 bases from V and 5 bases from J, with 12 bases in between.

V and J are TRBV28 and TRBJ1-3, with D maybe TRBD1 (6 bases). The germline gives CDR1 MDHEN, CDR2 SYDVKM. V lost 11 bases, J lost 3 bases, and 14 bases lay in between. CDR3 length equals 13 residues. CDR3 sequence (DNA): TGTGCCGTCTTCGGGGGGCTTGGAAACACCATATATTTT. The encoded protein is CAVFGGLGNTIYF.

The chain couples TRBV10-1 to TRBJ2-1; no reliable D call. From germline, CDR1 is WNHNN and CDR2 SYGVQD (reference sequence). This CDR3 contains 15 residues. V lost 0 bases and J lost 1, with 7 bases in between. CDR3 in amino acids: CASSESSRSYNEQFF. As DNA, the CDR3 is TGCGCCAGCAGTGAGTCGAGTCGGTCCTACAATGAGCAGTTCTTC.

The chain carries TRBV6-6 and TRBJ1-4; 7 positions agree with TRBD1. V was pared by 6 bases and J by 0 bases, with 4 bases of the junction left unmatched. The CDR3 runs to 15 residues. Germline lookup yields CDR1 MNHNY and CDR2 SVGAGI (reference sequence). The CDR3 reads CASRTGTATNEKLFF. The CDR3 DNA is TGTGCCAGCAGAACCGGGACAGCAACTAATGAAAAACTGTTTTTT.

The rearrangement uses TRBV10-3 and TRBJ1-2; weak D call: TRBD1 (6 bases). CDR1 and CDR2 from the germline V gene are ENHRY and SYGVKD. There are 13 residues in the CDR3. V lost 4 bases and J 8 bases, leaving 14 bases between the germline ends. CDR3 DNA sequence: TGTGCCATCAGTGGCGGGGGCCCCGACGGCTACACCTTC. This sequence encodes CAISGGGPDGYTF.

J is TRBJ2-1 and V is TRBV30; 8 nucleotides match TRBD2. The germline gives CDR1 GTSNPN, CDR2 SVGIG (reference sequence). The CDR3 is 13 amino acids. V was pared by 5 bases and J by 8 bases, with 8 bases of the junction left unmatched. CDR3 region: CAWGLQAGDEQFF. In DNA, the CDR3 is TGTGCCTGGGGACTGCAAGCGGGGGATGAGCAGTTCTTC. Full variable domain (missing parts from reference TRBV30 and TRBJ2-1): SQTIHQWPATLVQPVGSPLSLECTVEGTSNPNLYWYRQAAGRGLQLLFYSVGIGQISSEVPQNLSASRPQDRQFILSSKKLLLSDSGFYLCAWGLQAGDEQFFGPGTRLTVL.

The chain couples TRBV10-3 to TRBJ2-2, with a possible D match to TRBD2 (5 bases). Germline assignment: CDR1 ENHRY and CDR2 SYGVKD. V was pared by 2 bases and J by 7 bases, with 11 bases between. The CDR3 totals 14 residues. The CDR3 region has the DNA TGTGCCATCAGTGAGGCGCGGGTAGGCGGGGAGCTGTTTTTT. Its translation is CAISEARVGGELFF.

The chain links TRBV30 to TRBJ1-4; D is unclear. Trimming took 0 bases from V and 4 from J, leaving 6 bases between them. Germline values: CDR1 GTSNPN, CDR2 SVGIG (reference sequence). This CDR3 region has 13 residues. The CDR3, as DNA: TGTGCCTGGAGTGTATGGCGTAATGAAAAACTGTTTTTT. Amino acids: CAWSVWRNEKLFF.

The gene calls are TRBV27 and TRBJ2-6; 9 nucleotides match TRBD1. Germline V gene sequence: CDR1 MNHEY, CDR2 SMNVEV (reference sequence). After removal of 5 bases from V and 3 bases from J, the junction contained 5 bases not matched to a gene. This CDR3 comprises 16 residues. This chain's CDR3 is CASSQTGGSGANVLTF. CDR3 nucleotide sequence: TGTGCCAGCAGTCAAACAGGGGGCAGTGGGGCCAACGTCCTGACTTTC.

The V call is TRBV10-3, the J call TRBJ2-7; 7 bases map to TRBD1. In germline, CDR1 is ENHRY, CDR2 SYGVKD. This CDR3 has 15 residues. V gave up 4 bases and J gave up 4 bases; unmatched junction bases: 10. CDR3 sequence reads: CAISAGTARLYEQYF. DNA for the CDR3: TGTGCCATCAGTGCGGGGACAGCCAGGCTTTACGAGCAGTACTTC.

V and J are TRBV5-6 and TRBJ2-1; no clear D gene. This CDR3 contains 16 residues. V was pared by 2 bases and J by 4 bases, with 16 bases between. CDR1 is SGHDT and CDR2 is YYEEEE in the germline V gene. The CDR3 DNA reads TGTGCCAGCAGCTTTCAGTCGACCCCTATGTACAATGAGCAGTTCTTC. It translates to CASSFQSTPMYNEQFF.

The rearrangement links TRBV27 to TRBJ2-7, with 12 bases lining up with TRBD1. J gave up 7 bases and V 5 bases, and 6 bases lay outside the gene matches. The CDR3 has 14 amino acids. From germline, CDR1 is MNHEY and CDR2 SMNVEV (reference sequence). Here the CDR3 reads CASSPRDRGREQYF. The CDR3 coding sequence is TGTGCCAGCAGTCCCCGGGACAGGGGGCGGGAGCAGTACTTC.

The chain has TRBV6-6 and TRBJ1-2; 8 nucleotides match TRBD1. The CDR3 has 13 residues. Germline lookup yields CDR1 MNHNY and CDR2 SVGAGI (reference sequence). V lost 6 bases, J lost 2 bases, and 2 bases stayed unmatched. CDR3 coding DNA: TGTGCCAGCAGACAGGGGGGAAACTATGGCTACACCTTC. Its protein is CASRQGGNYGYTF.

The rearrangement uses TRBV2 and TRBJ2-7; TRBD2 matches at 8 bases. This CDR3 contains 14 residues. The junction had 10 bases not matched to a gene; V was cut back by 8 bases and J by 4 bases. The germline V gene encodes CDR1 SNHLY and CDR2 FYNNEI. The CDR3 coding sequence is TGTGCCAGCCTGGGGCGGGAGGCCTCGTACGAGCAGTACTTC. Translation gives CASLGREASYEQYF.

The chain couples TRBV18 to TRBJ1-5; TRBD1 might be the D (6 bases). V lost 4 bases and J 5 bases, leaving 12 bases between the germline ends. CDR1 and CDR2 (germline): KGHSH, LQKENI. CDR3 size: 14 residues. The CDR3 nucleotides read TGTGCCAGCTCACTACAGGGTTCGGATCAGCCCCAGCATTTT. It translates to CASSLQGSDQPQHF.

This chain connects TRBV5-4 to TRBJ1-6, with D maybe TRBD1 (6 bases). The V end lost 4 bases, the J end lost 7 bases, and 18 bases lay between the germline ends. Germline CDR1 is SGHNT and CDR2 is YYREEE (reference sequence). The CDR3 covers 16 residues. The CDR3 region has the DNA TGTGCCAGCAGCACCCGGGACACAGGGCCCAATTCACCCCTCCACTTT. Translation gives CASSTRDTGPNSPLHF. The complete variable domain, with remaining parts taken from reference TRBV5-4 and TRBJ1-6, reads ETGVTQSPTHLIKTRGQQVTLRCSSQSGHNTVSWYQQALGQGPQFIFQYYREEENGRGNFPPRFSGLQFPNYSSELNVNALELDDSALYLCASSTRDTGPNSPLHFGNGTRLTVT.

Here the CDR3 DNA reads TGTGCCAGCAGCTTTAGGTCGCTAGCGTTTTCCTACAATGAGCAGTTCTTC. Its translation: CASSFRSLAFSYNEQFF. The J gene is TRBJ2-1, the V gene TRBV5-6, with D possibly TRBD2 on 6 matching bases. V lost 2 bases, J lost 1 base, and 16 bases lay in between. Germline CDR1 reads SGHDT; CDR2 reads YYEEEE. The CDR3 totals 17 residues. The full variable domain, completed using reference TRBV5-6 and TRBJ2-1, is DAGVTQSPTHLIKTRGQQVTLRCSPKSGHDTVSWYQQALGQGPQFIFQYYEEEERQRGNFPDRFSGHQFPNYSSELNVNALLLGDSALYLCASSFRSLAFSYNEQFFGPGTRLTVL.

V and J are TRBV6-6 and TRBJ2-2; 9 bases agree with TRBD2. V shed 3 bases and J 4 bases; nucleotides not matched to a gene: 3. This CDR3 contains 15 residues. Germline assignment: CDR1 MNHNY and CDR2 SVGAGI (reference sequence). The CDR3 DNA reads TGTGCCAGCAGTTATGGCGGGAGGGCCACCGGGGAGCTGTTTTTT. It specifies CASSYGGRATGELFF.

The chain carries TRBV4-3 and TRBJ2-3; D is undetermined. The V and J ends lost 1 base and 7 bases respectively, with 15 bases between them. Germline CDR1 is LGHNA and CDR2 is YSLEER. The CDR3 is 15 residues long. DNA of the CDR3: TGCGCCAGCAGCCAAGTGTCTAGTAGTTCTTATACGCAGTATTTT. Translation gives CASSQVSSSSYTQYF.

The chain joins TRBV7-8 to TRBJ1-2; 9 positions match TRBD1. Germline trimming cut 0 bases from V and 6 bases from J; bases unmatched to any gene: 8. The CDR3 runs 16 residues. Germline loops: CDR1 SGHVS, CDR2 FQNEAQ. The CDR3 reads CASSLALGTGPDGYTF. The CDR3 coding sequence is TGTGCCAGCAGCTTAGCGCTAGGGACAGGGCCGGATGGCTACACCTTC.

The rearrangement links TRBV6-5 to TRBJ2-7; D perhaps matches TRBD1 (5 bases). Trimming pared 4 bases from V and 3 bases from J, leaving 13 bases between. The V gene's germline CDR1 is MNHEY and CDR2 SVGAGI. The CDR3 is made up of 14 amino acids. CDR3 in amino acids: CASSSLGRDYEQYF. The CDR3 nucleotides are TGTGCCAGCAGTTCGCTGGGCAGGGACTACGAGCAGTACTTC.

Of note for this clone: Other nucleotide sequences from this sample produce the same CDR3. V and J are TRBV5-1 and TRBJ1-6; 8 positions match TRBD1. The J segment lost 9 bases and the V segment lost 3 bases, leaving 5 bases of the junction unmatched. Germline V CDR1 and CDR2: SGHRS, YFSETQ. The CDR3 extends over 14 amino acids. The CDR3 DNA sequence: TGCGCCAGCAGCTCGACAGGGGACGGTTCACCCCTCCACTTT. Residues: CASSSTGDGSPLHF. The entire variable domain, with the rest obtained from reference TRBV5-1 and TRBJ1-6, is as follows: KAGVTQTPRYLIKTRGQQVTLSCSPISGHRSVSWYQQTPGQGLQFLFEYFSETQRNKGNFPGRFSGRQFSNSRSEMNVSTLELGDSALYLCASSSTGDGSPLHFGNGTRLTVT.

The rearrangement links TRBV5-4 to TRBJ1-6; 7 nucleotides agree with TRBD1. Looked up from germline, CDR1 is SGHNT and CDR2 is YYREEE (reference sequence). Unmatched junction bases numbered 7, after V lost 3 bases and J lost 7 bases. There are 15 residues in the CDR3. The CDR3 loop is CASSSNTGDNSPLHF. DNA for the CDR3: TGTGCCAGCAGCTCAAATACAGGGGACAATTCACCCCTCCACTTT.

The J gene is TRBJ1-5, the V gene TRBV12-5, with D perhaps matching TRBD1 (5 bases). Germline V gives CDR1 LGHNT, CDR2 FRNRAP. With 5 bases removed from V and 2 bases from J, the gap between germline ends came to 13 bases. The CDR3 is 15 amino acids. The CDR3 DNA reads TGTGCTAGTGGTCCTGGAGAAGGGGGCAATCAGCCCCAGCATTTT. The encoded protein is CASGPGEGGNQPQHF. The full variable domain, in which reference TRBV12-5 and TRBJ1-5 provide the parts outside the CDR3, is DARVTQTPRHKVTEMGQEVTMRCQPILGHNTVFWYRQTMMQGLELLAYFRNRAPLDDSGMPKDRFSAEMPDATLATLKIQPSEPRDSAVYFCASGPGEGGNQPQHFGDGTRLSIL.

The chain employs TRBV11-2 and TRBJ1-1; D perhaps matches TRBD1 (6 bases). V was cut by 5 bases and J by 1 base, with 11 bases left in between. The length of the CDR3 is 14 residues. Germline V gene lookup returns CDR1 SGHAT and CDR2 FQNNGV. CDR3 nucleotide sequence: TGTGCCAGCAGCAAGCGACAGGAGAACACTGAAGCTTTCTTT. It specifies CASSKRQENTEAFF.